This T cell receptor (beta chain) was documented in a study of OX40 agonist ivuxolimab in advanced cancers. Study background: Mean age approximately 55 years, range 23 to 79; nearly 85% male. Over 30% of patients had received prior checkpoint inhibitor therapy.

This clone was seen once. The method was immunoSEQ multiplex PCR; TCRdb's version includes in-frame clones alone and lacks a portion of them. The table shows some 77,000 clones, with about nine tenths occurring only once. The junction had 0 bases not matched to a gene; V was cut back by 2 bases and J by 1 base. The CDR3 spans 15 residues. The germline CDR1 and CDR2 sequences are MRHNA and SNTAGT. At baseline, cycle 4 day 1, and cycle 7 day 1, blood was sampled. This clonotype originated in an adult with an advanced solid tumor such as melanoma, head and neck, liver or kidney cancer. The chain employs TRBV6-4 and TRBJ2-2, with 8 bases fitting TRBD1. Sequencing used CD4+ or CD8+ T cells sorted from blood, obtained in a trial of the OX40 agonist ivuxolimab. CDR3 nucleotides: TGTGCCAGCAGTGACGGGACAGGGAACACCGGGGAGCTGTTTTTT. Protein: CASSDGTGNTGELFF.